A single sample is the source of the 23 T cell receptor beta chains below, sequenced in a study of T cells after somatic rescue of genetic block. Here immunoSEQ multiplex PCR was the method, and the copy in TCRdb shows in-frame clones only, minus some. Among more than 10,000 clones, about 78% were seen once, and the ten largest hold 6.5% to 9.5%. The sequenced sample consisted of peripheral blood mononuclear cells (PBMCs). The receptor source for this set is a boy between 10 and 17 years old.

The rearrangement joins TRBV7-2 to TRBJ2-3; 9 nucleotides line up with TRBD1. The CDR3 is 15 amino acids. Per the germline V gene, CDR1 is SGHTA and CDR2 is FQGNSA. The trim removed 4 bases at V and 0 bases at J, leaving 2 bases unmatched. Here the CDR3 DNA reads TGTGCCAGCAGCTATGGACAGGGGAGCACAGATACGCAGTATTTT. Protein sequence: CASSYGQGSTDTQYF.

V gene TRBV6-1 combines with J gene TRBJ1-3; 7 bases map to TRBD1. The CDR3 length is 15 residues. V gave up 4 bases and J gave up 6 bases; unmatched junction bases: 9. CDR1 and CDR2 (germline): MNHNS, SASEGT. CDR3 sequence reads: CASSARQGALNTIYF. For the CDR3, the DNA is TGTGCCAGCAGTGCCAGACAGGGCGCACTAAACACCATATATTTT.

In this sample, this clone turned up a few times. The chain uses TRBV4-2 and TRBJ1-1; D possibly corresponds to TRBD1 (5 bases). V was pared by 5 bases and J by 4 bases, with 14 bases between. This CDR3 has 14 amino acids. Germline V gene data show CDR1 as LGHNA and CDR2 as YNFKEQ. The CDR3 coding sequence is TGTGCCAGCAGCGTGGGTGGGGGGAGCACTGAAGCTTTCTTT. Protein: CASSVGGGSTEAFF.

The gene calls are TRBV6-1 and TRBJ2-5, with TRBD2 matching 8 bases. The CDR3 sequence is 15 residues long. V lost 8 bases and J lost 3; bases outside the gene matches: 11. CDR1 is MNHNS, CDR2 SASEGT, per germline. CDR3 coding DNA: TGTGCCAGCTGTTGCGCGGGAGGCAGTAAAGAGACCCAGTACTTC. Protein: CASCCAGGSKETQYF.

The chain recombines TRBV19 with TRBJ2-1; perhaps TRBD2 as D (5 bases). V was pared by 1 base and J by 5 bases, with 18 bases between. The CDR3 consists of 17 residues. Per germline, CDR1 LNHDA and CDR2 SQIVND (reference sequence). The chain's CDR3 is CASSIAAGGVLNNEQFF. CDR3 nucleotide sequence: TGTGCCAGTAGTATAGCGGCGGGCGGCGTTCTAAACAATGAGCAGTTCTTC.

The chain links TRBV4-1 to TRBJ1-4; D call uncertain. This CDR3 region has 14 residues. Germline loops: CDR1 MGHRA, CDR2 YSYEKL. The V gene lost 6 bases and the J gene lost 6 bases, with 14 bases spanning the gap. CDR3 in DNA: TGCGCCAGCAGGCTACAACTTGGGGATGAAAAACTGTTTTTT. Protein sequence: CASRLQLGDEKLFF.

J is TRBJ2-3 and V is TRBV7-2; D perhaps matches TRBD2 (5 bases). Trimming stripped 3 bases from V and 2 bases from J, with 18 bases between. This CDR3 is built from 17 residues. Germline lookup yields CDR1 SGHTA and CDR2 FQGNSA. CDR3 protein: CASSLRRDRSFTDTQYF. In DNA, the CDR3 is TGTGCCAGCAGCTTGCGACGGGATCGGTCTTTCACAGATACGCAGTATTTT.

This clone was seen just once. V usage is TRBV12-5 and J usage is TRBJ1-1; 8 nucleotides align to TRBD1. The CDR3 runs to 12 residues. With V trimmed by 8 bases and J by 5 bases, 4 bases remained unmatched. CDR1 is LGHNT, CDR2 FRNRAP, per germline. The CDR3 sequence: CASYRGSTEAFF. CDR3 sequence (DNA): TGTGCTAGTTACAGGGGGTCGACTGAAGCTTTCTTT.

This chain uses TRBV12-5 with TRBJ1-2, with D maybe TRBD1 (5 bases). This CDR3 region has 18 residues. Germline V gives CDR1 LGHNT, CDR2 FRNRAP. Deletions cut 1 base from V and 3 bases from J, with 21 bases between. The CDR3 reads CASGLALSEGPGDYGYTF. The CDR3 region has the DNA TGTGCTAGTGGTTTGGCCCTGAGCGAGGGGCCGGGGGACTATGGCTACACCTTC.

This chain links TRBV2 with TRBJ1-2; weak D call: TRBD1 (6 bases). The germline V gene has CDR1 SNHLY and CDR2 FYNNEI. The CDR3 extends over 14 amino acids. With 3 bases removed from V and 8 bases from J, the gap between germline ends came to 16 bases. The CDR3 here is CASSDRQAAWGYTF. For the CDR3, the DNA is TGTGCCAGCAGTGATCGACAGGCCGCCTGGGGCTACACCTTC.

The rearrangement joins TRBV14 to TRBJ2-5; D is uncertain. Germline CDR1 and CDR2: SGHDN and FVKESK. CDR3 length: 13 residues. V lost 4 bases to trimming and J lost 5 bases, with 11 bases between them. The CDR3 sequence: CASSLFGVETQYF. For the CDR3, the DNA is TGTGCCAGCAGCCTTTTTGGGGTCGAGACCCAGTACTTC.

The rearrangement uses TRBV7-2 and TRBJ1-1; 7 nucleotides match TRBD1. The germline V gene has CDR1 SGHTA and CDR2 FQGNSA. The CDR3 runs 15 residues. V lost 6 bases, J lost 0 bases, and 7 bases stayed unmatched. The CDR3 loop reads CASSNIGTVNTEAFF. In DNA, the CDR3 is TGTGCCAGCAGTAACATTGGGACAGTGAACACTGAAGCTTTCTTT.

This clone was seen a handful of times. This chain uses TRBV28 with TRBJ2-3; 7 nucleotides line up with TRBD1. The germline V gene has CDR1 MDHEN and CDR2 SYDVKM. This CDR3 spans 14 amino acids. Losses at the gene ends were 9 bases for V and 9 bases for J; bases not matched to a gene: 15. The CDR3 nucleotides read TGTGCCAGTAAGACAGGGACGCCGACCGGGACGCAGTATTTT. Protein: CASKTGTPTGTQYF.

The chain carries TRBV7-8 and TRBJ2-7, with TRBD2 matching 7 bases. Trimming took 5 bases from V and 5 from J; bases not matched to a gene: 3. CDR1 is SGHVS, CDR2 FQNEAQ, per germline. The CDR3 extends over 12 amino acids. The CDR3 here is CASSRRGDEQYF. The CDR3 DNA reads TGTGCCAGCAGCCGCCGGGGGGACGAGCAGTACTTC.

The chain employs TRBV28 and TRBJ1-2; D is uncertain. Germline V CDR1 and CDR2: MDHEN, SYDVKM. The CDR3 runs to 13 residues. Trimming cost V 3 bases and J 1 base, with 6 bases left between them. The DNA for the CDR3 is TGTGCCAGCAGTTTTGTGAATAACTATGGCTACACCTTC. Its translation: CASSFVNNYGYTF.

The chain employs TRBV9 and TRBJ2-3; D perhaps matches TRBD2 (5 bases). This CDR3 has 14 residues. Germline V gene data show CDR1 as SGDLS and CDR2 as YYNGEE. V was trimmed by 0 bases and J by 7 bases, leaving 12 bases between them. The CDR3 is CASSVGLSANTQYF. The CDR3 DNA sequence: TGTGCCAGCAGCGTAGGTCTTAGCGCTAATACGCAGTATTTT.

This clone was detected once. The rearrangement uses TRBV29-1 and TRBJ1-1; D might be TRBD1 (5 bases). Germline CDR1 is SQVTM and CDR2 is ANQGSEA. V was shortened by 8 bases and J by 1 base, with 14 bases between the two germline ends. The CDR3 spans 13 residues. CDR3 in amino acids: CSHTRETNTEAFF. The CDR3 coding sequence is TGCAGCCACACCAGGGAGACGAACACTGAAGCTTTCTTT.

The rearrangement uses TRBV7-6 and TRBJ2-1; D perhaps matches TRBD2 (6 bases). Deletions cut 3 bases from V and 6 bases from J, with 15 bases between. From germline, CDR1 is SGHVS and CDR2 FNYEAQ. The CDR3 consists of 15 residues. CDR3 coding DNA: TGTGCCAGCAGCTTGGCGGGACTGGGGGGCAATGAGCAGTTCTTC. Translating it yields CASSLAGLGGNEQFF.

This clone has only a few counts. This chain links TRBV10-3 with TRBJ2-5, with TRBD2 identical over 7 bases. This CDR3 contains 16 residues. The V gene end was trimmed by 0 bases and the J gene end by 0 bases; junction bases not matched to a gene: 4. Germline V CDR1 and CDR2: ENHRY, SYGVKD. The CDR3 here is CAISESRGKHQETQYF. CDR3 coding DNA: TGTGCCATCAGTGAGTCGCGGGGGAAACACCAAGAGACCCAGTACTTC.

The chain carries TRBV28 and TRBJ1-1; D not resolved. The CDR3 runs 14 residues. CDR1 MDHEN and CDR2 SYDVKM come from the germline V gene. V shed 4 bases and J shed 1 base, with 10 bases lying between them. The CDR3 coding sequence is TGTGCCAGCAGTTATGGGGTTTGGAACACTGAAGCTTTCTTT. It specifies CASSYGVWNTEAFF.

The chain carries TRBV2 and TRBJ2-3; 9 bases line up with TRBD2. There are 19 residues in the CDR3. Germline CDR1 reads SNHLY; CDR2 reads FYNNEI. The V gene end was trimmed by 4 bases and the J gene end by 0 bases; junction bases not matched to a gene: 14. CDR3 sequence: CASSGWLAGRPTSTDTQYF. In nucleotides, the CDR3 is TGTGCCAGCAGTGGATGGCTAGCGGGACGTCCTACTAGCACAGATACGCAGTATTTT.

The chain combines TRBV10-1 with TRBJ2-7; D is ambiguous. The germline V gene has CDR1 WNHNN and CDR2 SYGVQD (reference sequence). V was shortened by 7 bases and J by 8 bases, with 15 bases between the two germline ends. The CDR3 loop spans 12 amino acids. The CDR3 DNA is TGCGCCAGCACCCAGCAGTGGGCTAAGCAGTACTTC. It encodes CASTQQWAKQYF.

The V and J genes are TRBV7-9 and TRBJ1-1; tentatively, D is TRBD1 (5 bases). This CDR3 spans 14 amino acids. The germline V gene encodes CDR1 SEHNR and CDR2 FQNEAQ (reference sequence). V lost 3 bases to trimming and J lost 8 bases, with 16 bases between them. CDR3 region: CASSFQSAGSEAFF. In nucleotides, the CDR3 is TGTGCCAGCAGCTTCCAAAGCGCAGGGTCCGAAGCTTTCTTT.